The 32 T cell receptor beta chains below come from one sample, sequenced in a study of radiation and T cells in renal cell carcinoma. Indicated time point: blood 4 weeks post-SBRT, at nephrectomy. Regarding treatment: 15 Gy SBRT to primary tumor, nephrectomy 4 weeks later. Using immunoSEQ multiplex PCR, the repertoire was profiled, and TCRdb retains in-frame clones only, with some absent. The sample holds over 60,000 clones, roughly 83% seen once. The sequencing used blood, collected from a patient whose treatment included radiotherapy and nephrectomy. The receptors originated from a woman aged 60-75 years with renal cell carcinoma.

Only a few counts were recorded for this clone. This rearrangement joins TRBV30 to TRBJ1-4; TRBD1 aligns across 9 bases. In germline, CDR1 is GTSNPN, CDR2 SVGIG (reference sequence). The CDR3 runs to 14 residues. Losses at the gene ends were 5 bases for V and 5 bases for J; bases not matched to a gene: 6. The CDR3 loop is CAWEPGQGNEKLFF. In DNA form, the CDR3 reads TGTGCCTGGGAACCGGGACAGGGAAATGAAAAACTGTTTTTT.

This clone turned up a few times. The V and J genes are TRBV11-2 and TRBJ1-1; unclear D gene. Germline V gene sequence: CDR1 SGHAT, CDR2 FQNNGV. CDR3 length: 13 residues. V lost 4 bases to trimming and J lost 4 bases, with 10 bases between them. The CDR3 reads CASSSLWVTEAFF. The CDR3 DNA follows: TGTGCCAGCAGCTCTCTATGGGTCACTGAAGCTTTCTTT.

The rearrangement joins TRBV30 to TRBJ2-7; TRBD2 might be the D (5 bases). The CDR3 extends over 12 amino acids. Trimming cost V 2 bases and J 5 bases, with 10 bases left between them. CDR1 GTSNPN and CDR2 SVGIG come from the germline V gene (reference sequence). The CDR3 DNA is TGTGCCTGGAGTCCCGGGGTGGACGAGCAGTACTTC. This codes for CAWSPGVDEQYF.

The V gene is TRBV7-6, the J gene TRBJ1-4; D uncertain. The CDR3 extends over 13 amino acids. The V and J ends lost 3 bases and 3 bases respectively, with 5 bases between them. Germline CDR1 reads SGHVS; CDR2 reads FNYEAQ. CDR3 amino acids: CASSLVANEKLFF. CDR3 DNA: TGTGCCAGCAGCTTGGTAGCTAATGAAAAACTGTTTTTT.

The chain has TRBV21-1 and TRBJ1-2. TRBV21-1 is reported as a pseudogene. This CDR3 is 14 amino acids long. The CDR3 here is CASSKAGDHYGYTF. In DNA, the CDR3 is TGTGCCAGCAGCAAAGCTGGGGACCACTATGGCTACACCTTC.

The genes are TRBV7-3 and TRBJ2-2; D might be TRBD2 (6 bases). This CDR3 is 15 amino acids long. Trimming removed 6 bases at V and 1 base at J, with 12 bases between. Germline CDR1 reads SGHTA; CDR2 reads FQGTGA. CDR3 DNA sequence: TGTGCCAGCAGGTCCGCGGGATTGAACACCGGGGAGCTGTTTTTT. Translating it yields CASRSAGLNTGELFF.

V and J are TRBV7-3 and TRBJ1-6; D possibly corresponds to TRBD1 (6 bases). Trimming cost V 3 bases and J 8 bases, with 11 bases left between them. The CDR3 runs to 14 residues. Germline V gene data show CDR1 as SGHTA and CDR2 as FQGTGA. The CDR3 here is CASSFQGPYSPLHF. CDR3 DNA: TGTGCCAGCAGCTTCCAGGGGCCCTATTCACCCCTCCACTTT.

This clone was seen a few times. This chain connects TRBV13 to TRBJ1-2, with a possible D match to TRBD1 (6 bases). Trimming took off 8 bases at V and 6 bases at J, with 19 bases between the two ends. Germline V gene data show CDR1 as PRHDT and CDR2 as FYEKMQ (reference sequence). This CDR3 contains 14 residues. The CDR3 is CASRTKGGIHGYTF. The CDR3 DNA follows: TGTGCCAGCCGCACAAAGGGGGGTATTCATGGCTACACCTTC.

This clone was detected once. The chain couples TRBV6-5 to TRBJ1-2; TRBD1 might be the D (5 bases). Per germline, CDR1 MNHEY and CDR2 SVGAGI. The CDR3 length is 15 residues. V gave up 7 bases and J gave up 0 bases, with 15 bases separating them. The CDR3 loop reads CASTRGGDANYGYTF. CDR3 DNA sequence: TGTGCCAGCACCCGGGGGGGGGACGCTAACTATGGCTACACCTTC.

The chain joins TRBV7-9 to TRBJ2-7, with 7 positions matching TRBD1. CDR1 is SEHNR and CDR2 is FQNEAQ in the germline V gene (reference sequence). The CDR3 length is 14 residues. V dropped 6 bases and J dropped 7; count of bases not matched to a gene: 12. The CDR3 region has the DNA TGTGCCAGCAGGAGAATAGGGGGCGCAGGGGAGCAGTACTTC. It specifies CASRRIGGAGEQYF.

The V and J genes are TRBV7-3 and TRBJ2-6; D is uncertain. Germline V gene lookup returns CDR1 SGHTA and CDR2 FQGTGA. CDR3 length equals 15 residues. V was pared by 2 bases and J by 0 bases, with 5 bases between. CDR3 residues: CASSLDGSGANVLTF. The DNA for the CDR3 is TGTGCCAGCAGCTTAGATGGCTCTGGGGCCAACGTCCTGACTTTC.

The chain couples TRBV10-3 to TRBJ1-1, with TRBD1 matching 12 bases. The V gene end was trimmed by 5 bases and the J gene end by 7 bases; junction bases not matched to a gene: 14. CDR3 length: 17 amino acids. Germline CDR1 is ENHRY and CDR2 is SYGVKD. The DNA of the CDR3 is TGTGCCATCAGTCCCGGGACAGGGGGCGGCTTCGCCATTGAAGCTTTCTTT. This codes for CAISPGTGGGFAIEAFF.

The table lists this clone with a count of one. The chain recombines TRBV28 with TRBJ1-3, with D uncertain. CDR3 size: 15 residues. V was clipped by 6 bases and J by 0 bases, with 12 bases between them. The germline gives CDR1 MDHEN, CDR2 SYDVKM. As DNA, the CDR3 is TGTGCCAGCAGGCCGGCGCTAAGCTCTGGAAACACCATATATTTT. It yields the protein CASRPALSSGNTIYF.

The chain uses TRBV21-1 and TRBJ1-6; the table assigns TRBD1, which was not confirmed against the DNA. TRBV21-1 is deemed a pseudogene. The CDR3 runs to 15 residues. In DNA, the CDR3 is TGTGCCAGCAGCACCGGACAGGGAATAAATTCACCCCTCCACTTT. Amino acids: CASSTGQGINSPLHF.

The chain is built from TRBV25-1 and TRBJ1-1; the D is unclear. Germline V gives CDR1 MGHDK, CDR2 SYGVNS. V dropped 0 bases and J dropped 1 base, with 9 bases sitting between them. CDR3 length: 15 amino acids. CDR3 DNA: TGTGCCAGCAGTGAATATGGGAGAGGGAACACTGAAGCTTTCTTT. This translates into CASSEYGRGNTEAFF. Combining the CDR3 with reference TRBV25-1 and TRBJ1-1 gives the whole variable domain EADIYQTPRYLVIGTGKKITLECSQTMGHDKMYWYQQDPGMELHLIHYSYGVNSTEKGDLSSESTVSRIRTEHFPLTLESARPSHTSQYLCASSEYGRGNTEAFFGQGTRLTVV.

Remarks on this clone: Other DNA sequences in this specimen translate into the identical CDR3. This chain joins TRBV2 and TRBJ2-1; TRBD1 agrees at 10 bases. Germline loops: CDR1 SNHLY, CDR2 FYNNEI. The junction had 9 bases not matched to a gene; V was cut back by 6 bases and J by 7 bases. The CDR3 loop spans 15 amino acids. This chain's CDR3 is CASSADRGRGNEQFF. The CDR3 region has the DNA TGTGCCAGCAGCGCCGACAGGGGGCGAGGAAATGAGCAGTTCTTC.

The CDR3 protein is CASSVGGTRNNEQFF. The CDR3 coding sequence is TGTGCCAGCAGCGTAGGAGGGACGAGGAACAATGAGCAGTTCTTC. The gene calls are TRBV9 and TRBJ2-1, with D perhaps TRBD1 or TRBD2 (5 bases each). Germline V CDR1 and CDR2: SGDLS, YYNGEE. Trimming shortened V by 0 bases and J by 5 bases, and 12 bases separated the two germline ends. The CDR3 covers 15 residues.

The chain combines TRBV27 with TRBJ2-3, with D perhaps TRBD1 or TRBD2 (6 bases each). Trimming cost V 0 bases and J 5 bases, with 12 bases left between them. The germline V gene encodes CDR1 MNHEY and CDR2 SMNVEV (reference sequence). CDR3 length: 15 amino acids. In DNA form, the CDR3 reads TGTGCCAGCAGTTTATCTGGGGGGCGCGGAGATACGCAGTATTTT. It yields the protein CASSLSGGRGDTQYF.

The rearrangement links TRBV7-9 to TRBJ1-1, with no clear D. Germline V lookup: CDR1 SEHNR, CDR2 FQNEAQ (reference sequence). V dropped 6 bases and J dropped 0 bases, with 17 bases sitting between them. The CDR3 loop spans 16 amino acids. CDR3 in amino acids: CASRVFGRRMNTEAFF. The CDR3, as DNA: TGTGCCAGCAGGGTGTTTGGACGGAGGATGAACACTGAAGCTTTCTTT.

The chain employs TRBV27 and TRBJ1-2; D is possibly TRBD1 (6 bases). Germline V gene data show CDR1 as MNHEY and CDR2 as SMNVEV (reference sequence). This CDR3 spans 15 amino acids. Trimming shortened V by 2 bases and J by 8 bases, and 18 bases separated the two germline ends. CDR3 sequence reads: CASSLLPRGVRGYTF. The CDR3 nucleotides are TGTGCCAGCAGTTTACTCCCAAGGGGGGTAAGGGGCTACACCTTC.

The V call is TRBV9, the J call TRBJ1-1; D is perhaps TRBD1 (5 bases). Germline CDR1 reads SGDLS; CDR2 reads YYNGEE. Trimming left V 3 bases short and J 1 base short, with 10 bases between. The CDR3 is 14 amino acids. CDR3 nucleotide sequence: TGTGCCAGCAGCGCGGGGGGGACGAACACTGAAGCTTTCTTT. It codes for CASSAGGTNTEAFF.

The chain is built from TRBV5-8 and TRBJ2-3; D is possibly TRBD2 (5 bases). The germline V and J ends were trimmed by 3 bases and 6 bases, with 5 bases remaining between them. The CDR3 loop spans 11 amino acids. Germline lookup yields CDR1 SGHTS and CDR2 YDEGEE. This chain's CDR3 is CASSWEDTQYF. The CDR3 nucleotides are TGTGCCAGCAGCTGGGAGGATACGCAGTATTTT.

CDR3 residues: CASSLGNQNTEAFF. In DNA, the CDR3 is TGTGCCAGCAGCCTGGGGAACCAAAACACTGAAGCTTTCTTT. The rearrangement joins TRBV28 to TRBJ1-1; D is uncertain. This CDR3 contains 14 residues. Per germline, CDR1 MDHEN and CDR2 SYDVKM. The germline V and J ends were trimmed by 6 bases and 2 bases, with 13 bases remaining between them.

The CDR3 nucleotides are TGTGCCAGCAGCCCAAGGGCCTCGACAGGGACCGGGGAGCTGTTTTTT. It yields the protein CASSPRASTGTGELFF. The chain has TRBV7-3 and TRBJ2-2; TRBD1 agrees at 7 bases. Trimming cost V 5 bases and J 5 bases; bases outside gene matches: 11. This CDR3 contains 16 residues. Per the germline V gene, CDR1 is SGHTA and CDR2 is FQGTGA. The full variable domain, in which reference TRBV7-3 and TRBJ2-2 provide the parts outside the CDR3, is GAGVSQTPSNKVTEKGKYVELRCDPISGHTALYWYRQSLGQGPEFLIYFQGTGAADDSGLPNDRFFAVRPEGSVSTLKIQRTERGDSAVYLCASSPRASTGTGELFFGEGSRLTVL.

This clone was observed a few times. The chain joins TRBV9 to TRBJ1-4; D may be TRBD1 (5 bases). The CDR3 has 16 residues. V was clipped by 3 bases and J by 7 bases, with 19 bases between them. Germline assignment: CDR1 SGDLS and CDR2 YYNGEE. The CDR3 DNA follows: TGTGCCAGCAGCGCCGGCGTGGGGGGAGCGGGTGAAAAACTGTTTTTT. This sequence encodes CASSAGVGGAGEKLFF.

This chain connects TRBV9 to TRBJ2-2; maybe TRBD1 (6 bases). The V end lost 4 bases, the J end lost 3 bases, and 10 bases lay between the germline ends. Germline V gene lookup returns CDR1 SGDLS and CDR2 YYNGEE. The CDR3 totals 14 residues. The CDR3 reads CASSIRGHTGELFF. The CDR3, as DNA: TGTGCCAGCAGCATCAGGGGCCACACCGGGGAGCTGTTTTTT.

The chain couples TRBV5-5 to TRBJ2-7, with 7 positions matching TRBD1. This CDR3 is 14 amino acids long. Germline CDR1 is SGHKS and CDR2 is YYEKEE (reference sequence). V lost 4 bases and J lost 1; bases outside the gene matches: 5. The CDR3 sequence is CASSRGQDSYEQYF. The CDR3 DNA sequence: TGTGCCAGCAGCCGTGGACAGGATTCCTACGAGCAGTACTTC.

The V call is TRBV2, the J call TRBJ2-7, with D possibly being TRBD2 (6 bases). The V end lost 5 bases, the J end lost 6 bases, and 29 bases lay between the germline ends. The CDR3 consists of 18 residues. Germline V gene lookup returns CDR1 SNHLY and CDR2 FYNNEI. The CDR3 is CASSLTSFRRGGYGEQYF. The CDR3 DNA reads TGTGCCAGCAGTCTTACTTCATTCCGGAGGGGAGGATATGGCGAGCAGTACTTC.

This clone appeared once. The rearrangement uses TRBV5-6 and TRBJ1-6; no reliable D call. Per germline, CDR1 SGHDT and CDR2 YYEEEE. This CDR3 comprises 16 residues. V lost 0 bases and J 3 bases, leaving 10 bases between the germline ends. The CDR3 spells CASSLGGRSYNSPLHF. The CDR3 DNA reads TGTGCCAGCAGCTTGGGAGGTAGGAGCTATAATTCACCCCTCCACTTT.

This chain joins TRBV2 and TRBJ1-5; 7 bases are a match to TRBD1. Looked up from germline, CDR1 is SNHLY and CDR2 is FYNNEI. V gave up 10 bases and J gave up 0 bases; unmatched junction bases: 6. This CDR3 is 14 amino acids long. The CDR3 nucleotides are TGTGCCATGGGACAGCAGCATAGCAATCAGCCCCAGCATTTT. Its translation: CAMGQQHSNQPQHF. Using reference TRBV2 and TRBJ1-5 for the parts outside the CDR3, the full variable domain is EPEVTQTPSHQVTQMGQEVILRCVPISNHLYFYWYRQILGQKVEFLVSFYNNEISEKSEIFDDQFSVERPDGSNFTLKIRSTKLEDSAMYFCAMGQQHSNQPQHFGDGTRLSIL.

The rearrangement uses TRBV11-2 and TRBJ2-2; D unclear. The germline V and J ends were trimmed by 0 bases and 3 bases, with 11 bases remaining between them. Per germline, CDR1 SGHAT and CDR2 FQNNGV. The CDR3 spans 16 residues. CDR3 sequence reads: CASSLDLRRDTGELFF. The CDR3 region has the DNA TGTGCCAGCAGCTTAGACCTCCGAAGGGACACCGGGGAGCTGTTTTTT.

This clone appeared a single time. The chain couples TRBV7-9 to TRBJ2-3; D unresolved. V was cut by 4 bases and J by 3 bases, with 20 bases left in between. The CDR3 has 17 residues. Germline-derived CDR1 and CDR2 are SEHNR and FQNEAQ (reference sequence). CDR3 DNA sequence: TGTGCCAGCAGCTCCCGAACTATGCATTTCCCAACAGATACGCAGTATTTT. Its protein product is CASSSRTMHFPTDTQYF.